Listed below are T cell receptor beta chains from one sample, sequenced in a study of cytomegalovirus exposure and HLA in healthy donors. Profiled with immunoSEQ multiplex PCR; TCRdb holds only in-frame clones, not every one. The sample carries some 130,000 clones, roughly 82% recorded once. Sequencing was performed on PBMCs. Receptors were obtained from a man aged 50 to 60 in good health and CMV-seronegative. CDR3s include the opening cysteine and the closing phenylalanine or tryptophan. D genes are given only for firm matches.

D	V	J	CDR3
TRBD1	TRBV6-6	TRBJ1-2	CASSTGTGGLRGFF
.	TRBV29-1	TRBJ2-7	CSVESTAYEQYF
.	TRBV6-6	TRBJ2-3	CASSPGQRTDTQYF
.	TRBV27	TRBJ1-5	CASSSQHLDRDNQPQHF
.	TRBV5-4	TRBJ1-1	CASSLAQGRTEAFF
TRBD1	TRBV6-1	TRBJ1-2	CASSGGTGGGYGYTF
.	TRBV19	TRBJ2-7	CASSTGSHEQYF
.	TRBV28	TRBJ1-2	CASSLLSGGYTF
.	TRBV4-1	TRBJ2-7	CASSQVWGVEQYF
TRBD2	TRBV20-1	TRBJ2-7	CSGSGGYEQYF
TRBD1	TRBV5-4	TRBJ1-1	CASSPTGIGSNTEAFF
.	TRBV5-1	TRBJ2-2	CASSLFRANTGELFF
.	TRBV29-1	.	CSVAATGTTYEQYF
.	TRBV5-1	TRBJ2-7	CASSLGRGASEQYF
.	TRBV2	TRBJ1-5	CASSETGDQPQHF
.	TRBV2	TRBJ1-6	CASSDSYSPLHF
TRBD1	TRBV2	TRBJ1-4	CASTSTGGTGEKLFF
TRBD1	TRBV6-1	TRBJ1-2	CASSDPTGLYYGYTF
.	TRBV6-5	TRBJ2-7	CASSSYYEQYF
.	TRBV27	TRBJ2-5	CASSFSGNPQETQYF
.	TRBV9	TRBJ2-3	CASSVSGGSSTDTQYF
TRBD2	TRBV10-3	TRBJ2-3	CAINGGGLDTQYF
TRBD2	TRBV11-3	TRBJ2-2	CASSLGSSGGLDTGELFF
.	TRBV6-6	TRBJ2-3	CASSYVAGADTQYF